The rows below give T cell receptor beta chains drawn from one sample of a study of blood T cell repertoires in COVID-19. Generated by immunoSEQ multiplex PCR, the TCRdb table keeps only in-frame clones and is missing some. The data contain about 110,000 clones, less than 75% of them singletons. What was sequenced was peripheral blood. Source of these receptors: a middle-aged woman with acute or convalescent COVID-19. CDR3s include the opening cysteine and the closing phenylalanine or tryptophan. Fields, in order: V gene, J gene, clone size, D gene, CDR3 protein, CDR3 DNA. A D gene is named only where the DNA matches it firmly. Size is stated for part of the rows, as once, few or many counts, or as a class when the clone is expanded.

>TRBV7-3|TRBJ2-2|.|.
CASSMGQKNTGELFF
TGTGCCAGCAGCATGGGACAAAAGAACACCGGGGAGCTGTTTTTT
>TRBV18|TRBJ2-2|.|TRBD2
CASSPRLAGGSPGELFF
TGTGCCAGCTCACCAAGACTAGCGGGGGGCTCACCCGGGGAGCTGTTTTTT
>TRBV11-2|TRBJ1-2|.|.
CASSLDLIVSTALYGYTF
TGTGCCAGCAGCTTAGATCTAATCGTATCTACAGCTCTATATGGCTACACCTTC
>TRBV6-5|TRBJ1-3|once|.
CASRPSGSRNTIYF
TGTGCCAGCAGACCTTCAGGGTCTAGAAACACCATATATTTT
>TRBV6-1|TRBJ1-2|few|.
CASSEQGGWNGYTF
TGTGCCAGCAGTGAACAGGGAGGATGGAATGGCTACACCTTC
>TRBV5-1|TRBJ1-2|.|.
CASSSQSYGYTF
TGCGCCAGCAGCTCTCAGTCCTATGGCTACACCTTC
>TRBV5-4|TRBJ1-2|.|.
CASSRPQGTSNYGYTF
TGTGCCAGCAGCCGCCCACAGGGAACCTCTAACTATGGCTACACCTTC
>TRBV3-1/TRBV3-2|TRBJ2-5|many|.
CASSQGGEVRSQETQYF
TGTGCCAGCAGCCAAGGGGGGGAAGTTAGGTCCCAAGAGACCCAGTACTTC
>TRBV6-6|TRBJ2-3|.|.
CASSYSAGTDTQYF
TGTGCCAGCAGTTACTCAGCCGGGACAGATACGCAGTATTTT
>TRBV27|TRBJ2-2|.|TRBD1
CASRTGWDRANTGELFF
TGTGCCAGCAGAACGGGTTGGGACAGAGCGAACACCGGGGAGCTGTTTTTT